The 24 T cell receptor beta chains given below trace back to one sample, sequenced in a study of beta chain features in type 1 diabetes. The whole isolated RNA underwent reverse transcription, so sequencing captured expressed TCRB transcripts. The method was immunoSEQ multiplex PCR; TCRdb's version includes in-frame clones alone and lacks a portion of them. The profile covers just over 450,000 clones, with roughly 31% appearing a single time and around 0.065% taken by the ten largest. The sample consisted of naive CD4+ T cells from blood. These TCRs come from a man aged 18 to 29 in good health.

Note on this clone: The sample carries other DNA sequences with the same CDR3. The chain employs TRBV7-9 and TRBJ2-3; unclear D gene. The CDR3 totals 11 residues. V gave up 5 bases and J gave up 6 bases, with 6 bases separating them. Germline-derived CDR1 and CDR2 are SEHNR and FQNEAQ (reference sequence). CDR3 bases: TGTGCCAGCAGCCTTATTGATACGCAGTATTTT. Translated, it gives CASSLIDTQYF.

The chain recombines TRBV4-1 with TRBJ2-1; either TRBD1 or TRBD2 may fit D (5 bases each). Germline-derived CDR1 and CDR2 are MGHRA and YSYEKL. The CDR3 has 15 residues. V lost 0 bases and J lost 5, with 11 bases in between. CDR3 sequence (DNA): TGCGCCAGCAGCCAAGATGGGGGTACCGACAATGAGCAGTTCTTC. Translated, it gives CASSQDGGTDNEQFF.

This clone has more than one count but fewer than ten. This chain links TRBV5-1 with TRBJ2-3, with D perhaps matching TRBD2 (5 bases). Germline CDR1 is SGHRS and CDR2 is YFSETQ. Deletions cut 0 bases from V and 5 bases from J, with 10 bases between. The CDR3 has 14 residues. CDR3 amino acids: CASSLGTEVDTQYF. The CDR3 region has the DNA TGCGCCAGCAGCTTGGGAACGGAGGTAGATACGCAGTATTTT.

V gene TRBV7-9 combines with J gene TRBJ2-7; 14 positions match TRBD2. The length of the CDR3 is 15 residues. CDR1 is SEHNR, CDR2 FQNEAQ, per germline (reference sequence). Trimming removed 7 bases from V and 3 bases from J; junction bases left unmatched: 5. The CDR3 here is CASTLGLAGDYEQYF. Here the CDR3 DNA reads TGTGCCAGCACCCTGGGACTAGCGGGAGACTACGAGCAGTACTTC.

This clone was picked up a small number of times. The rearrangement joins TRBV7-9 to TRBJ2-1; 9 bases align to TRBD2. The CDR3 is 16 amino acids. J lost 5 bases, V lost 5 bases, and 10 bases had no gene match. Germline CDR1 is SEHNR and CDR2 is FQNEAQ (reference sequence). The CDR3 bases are TGTGCCAGCAGCCACGGAACTCGGACTAGCGACAATGAGCAGTTCTTC. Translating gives CASSHGTRTSDNEQFF. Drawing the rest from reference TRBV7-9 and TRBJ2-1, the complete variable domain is DTGVSQNPRHKITKRGQNVTFRCDPISEHNRLYWYRQTLGQGPEFLTYFQNEAQLEKSRLLSDRFSAERPKGSFSTLEIQRTEQGDSAMYLCASSHGTRTSDNEQFFGPGTRLTVL.

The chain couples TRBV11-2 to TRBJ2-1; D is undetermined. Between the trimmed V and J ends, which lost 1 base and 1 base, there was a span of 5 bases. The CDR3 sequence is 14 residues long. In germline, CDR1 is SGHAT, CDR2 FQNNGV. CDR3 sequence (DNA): TGTGCCAGCAGCTTAGTGGCGTCCTACAATGAGCAGTTCTTC. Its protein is CASSLVASYNEQFF.

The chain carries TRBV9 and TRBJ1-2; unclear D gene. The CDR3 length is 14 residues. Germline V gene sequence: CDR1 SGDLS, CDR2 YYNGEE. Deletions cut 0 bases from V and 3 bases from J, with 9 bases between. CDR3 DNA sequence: TGTGCCAGCAGCGTAGGTGGGTGGGACTATGGCTACACCTTC. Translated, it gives CASSVGGWDYGYTF.

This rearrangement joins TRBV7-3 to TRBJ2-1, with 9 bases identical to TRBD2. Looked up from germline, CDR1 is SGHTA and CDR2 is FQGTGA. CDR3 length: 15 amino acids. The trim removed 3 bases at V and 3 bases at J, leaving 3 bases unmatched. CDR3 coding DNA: TGTGCCAGCAGCTTGACTAGCGGACTCTACAATGAGCAGTTCTTC. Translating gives CASSLTSGLYNEQFF.

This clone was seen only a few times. CDR3 bases: TGTGCCAGCAGCTTAGGAGCGGGGATCACAGATACGCAGTATTTT. Its translation is CASSLGAGITDTQYF. This chain uses TRBV7-9 with TRBJ2-3; 7 bases are a match to TRBD2. V was clipped by 1 base and J by 2 bases; unmatched bases: 3. CDR1 is SEHNR and CDR2 is FQNEAQ in the germline V gene (reference sequence). The CDR3 spans 15 residues.

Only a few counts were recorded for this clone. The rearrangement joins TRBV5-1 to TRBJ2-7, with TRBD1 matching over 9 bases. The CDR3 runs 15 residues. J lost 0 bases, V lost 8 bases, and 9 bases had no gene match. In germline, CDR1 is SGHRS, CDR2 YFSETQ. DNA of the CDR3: TGCGCCAGTAAAACTGGGACAGGGACCTCCTACGAGCAGTACTTC. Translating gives CASKTGTGTSYEQYF. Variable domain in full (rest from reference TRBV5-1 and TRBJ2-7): KAGVTQTPRYLIKTRGQQVTLSCSPISGHRSVSWYQQTPGQGLQFLFEYFSETQRNKGNFPGRFSGRQFSNSRSEMNVSTLELGDSALYLCASKTGTGTSYEQYFGPGTRLTVT.

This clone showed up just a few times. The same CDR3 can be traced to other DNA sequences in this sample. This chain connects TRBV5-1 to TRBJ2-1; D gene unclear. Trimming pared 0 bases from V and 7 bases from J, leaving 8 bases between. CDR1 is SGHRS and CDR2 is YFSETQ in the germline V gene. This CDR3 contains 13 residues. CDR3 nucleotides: TGCGCCAGCAGCTTGGTTGGTGTGAATGAGCAGTTCTTC. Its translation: CASSLVGVNEQFF.

Here the CDR3 DNA reads TGTGCCAGCAGCCAAGATCAGGGACAGGGGGAACTCTACAATGAGCAGTTCTTC. This gives the protein CASSQDQGQGELYNEQFF. This sequence joins TRBV4-2 and TRBJ2-1, with 11 bases matching TRBD1. Germline V lookup: CDR1 LGHNA, CDR2 YNFKEQ. V shed 0 bases and J 3 bases; nucleotides not matched to a gene: 7. CDR3 length: 18 residues.

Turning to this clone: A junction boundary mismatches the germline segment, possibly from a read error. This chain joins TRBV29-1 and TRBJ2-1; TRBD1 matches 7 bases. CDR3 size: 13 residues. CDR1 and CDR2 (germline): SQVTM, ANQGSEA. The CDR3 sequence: CSEKGQVYNGQFF. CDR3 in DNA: TGCAGCGAAAAAGGACAGGTTTACAATGGGCAGTTCTTC.

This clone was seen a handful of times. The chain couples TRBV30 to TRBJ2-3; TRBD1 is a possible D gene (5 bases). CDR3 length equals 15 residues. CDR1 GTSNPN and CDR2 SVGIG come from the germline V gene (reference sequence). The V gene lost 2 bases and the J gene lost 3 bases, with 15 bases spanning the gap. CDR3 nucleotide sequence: TGTGCCTGGAGTCGGCAGGCCAAGGGGACAGATACGCAGTATTTT. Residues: CAWSRQAKGTDTQYF.

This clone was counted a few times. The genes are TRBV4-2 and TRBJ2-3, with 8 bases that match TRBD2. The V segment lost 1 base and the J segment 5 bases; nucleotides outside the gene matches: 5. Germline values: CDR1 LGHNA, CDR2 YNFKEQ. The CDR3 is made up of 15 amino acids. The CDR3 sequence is CASSQGGLAGDTQYF. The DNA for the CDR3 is TGTGCCAGCAGCCAAGGAGGGCTAGCGGGAGATACGCAGTATTTT.

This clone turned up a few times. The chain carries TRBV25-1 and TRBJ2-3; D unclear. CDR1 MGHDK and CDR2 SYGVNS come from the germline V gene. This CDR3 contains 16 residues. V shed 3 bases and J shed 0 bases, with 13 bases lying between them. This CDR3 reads CASSEFRGVSTDTQYF. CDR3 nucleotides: TGTGCCAGCAGTGAGTTTCGAGGAGTTAGCACAGATACGCAGTATTTT.

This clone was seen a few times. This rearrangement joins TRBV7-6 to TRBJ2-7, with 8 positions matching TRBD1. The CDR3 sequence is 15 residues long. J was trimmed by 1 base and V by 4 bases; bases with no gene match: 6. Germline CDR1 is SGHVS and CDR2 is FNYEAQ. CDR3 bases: TGTGCCAGCAGCTGGGGACAGGCCGTGTCCTACGAGCAGTACTTC. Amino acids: CASSWGQAVSYEQYF.

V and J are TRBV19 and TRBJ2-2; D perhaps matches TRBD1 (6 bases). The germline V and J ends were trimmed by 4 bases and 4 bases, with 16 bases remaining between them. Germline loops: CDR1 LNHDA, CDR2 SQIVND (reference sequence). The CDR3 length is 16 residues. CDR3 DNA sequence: TGTGCCAGTAGTACCACCGACAGGACTGGCACCGGGGAGCTGTTTTTT. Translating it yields CASSTTDRTGTGELFF.

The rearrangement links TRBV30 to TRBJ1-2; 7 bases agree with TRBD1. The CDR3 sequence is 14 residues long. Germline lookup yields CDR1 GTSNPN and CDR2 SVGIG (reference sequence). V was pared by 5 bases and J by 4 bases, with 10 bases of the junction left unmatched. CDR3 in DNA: TGTGCCTGGGCACACAGGGGCCGCGGCTATGGCTACACCTTC. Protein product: CAWAHRGRGYGYTF.

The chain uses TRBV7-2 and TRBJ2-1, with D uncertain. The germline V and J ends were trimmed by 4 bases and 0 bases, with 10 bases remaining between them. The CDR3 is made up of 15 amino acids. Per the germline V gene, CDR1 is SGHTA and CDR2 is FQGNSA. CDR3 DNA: TGTGCCAGCAGCTCGACTTGGAGCTCCTACAATGAGCAGTTCTTC. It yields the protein CASSSTWSSYNEQFF.

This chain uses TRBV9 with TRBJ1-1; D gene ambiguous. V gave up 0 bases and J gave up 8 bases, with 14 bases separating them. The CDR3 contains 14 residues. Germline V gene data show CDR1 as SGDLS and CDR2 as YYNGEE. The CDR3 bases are TGTGCCAGCAGCGTAGAGGGCGTAGGAAGGGAAGCTTTCTTT. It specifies CASSVEGVGREAFF.

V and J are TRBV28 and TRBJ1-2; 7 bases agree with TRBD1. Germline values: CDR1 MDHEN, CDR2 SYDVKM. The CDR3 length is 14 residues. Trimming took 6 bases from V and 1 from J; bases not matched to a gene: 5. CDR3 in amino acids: CASSGTALNYGYTF. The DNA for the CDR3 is TGTGCCAGCAGCGGGACAGCCCTTAACTATGGCTACACCTTC.

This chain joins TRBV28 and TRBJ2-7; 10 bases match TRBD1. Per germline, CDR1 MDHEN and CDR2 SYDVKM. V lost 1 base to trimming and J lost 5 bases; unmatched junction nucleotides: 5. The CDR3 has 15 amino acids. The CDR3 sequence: CASSLSRDRGHEQYF. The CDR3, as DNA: TGTGCCAGCAGTTTATCCAGGGACAGGGGCCACGAGCAGTACTTC. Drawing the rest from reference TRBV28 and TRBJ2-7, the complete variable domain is DVKVTQSSRYLVKRTGEKVFLECVQDMDHENMFWYRQDPGLGLRLIYFSYDVKMKEKGDIPEGYSVSREKKERFSLILESASTNQTSMYLCASSLSRDRGHEQYFGPGTRLTVT.

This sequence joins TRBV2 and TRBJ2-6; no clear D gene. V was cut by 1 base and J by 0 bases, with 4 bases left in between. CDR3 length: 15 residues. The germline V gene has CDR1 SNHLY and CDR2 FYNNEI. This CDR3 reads CASSEVHSGANVLTF. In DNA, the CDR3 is TGTGCCAGCAGTGAAGTGCACTCTGGGGCCAACGTCCTGACTTTC.